Shown below are 31 T cell receptor beta chains from a single sample sequenced in a study of blood T cells in healthy people across ages. Primers used in a second PCR of about 7 to 12 cycles were a sample-barcoded 5' primer and a J-beta primer mix. TCRdb fed the 5' RACE reads into MiXCR, producing one record per CDR3 protein. The top ten hold around 15% of the sample, which has 980,000 or so distinct CDR3 sequences, roughly 48% seen once. The source material was blood. All receptors derive from a man aged 25-45 years in good health.

This clonotype has only a few counts. This sequence joins TRBV6-5 and TRBJ2-1; D ambiguous. This CDR3 comprises 15 residues. CDR1 is MNHEY and CDR2 is SVGAGI in the germline V gene. V lost 6 bases, J lost 0 bases, and 12 bases lay in between. As DNA, the CDR3 is TGTGCCAGCAGCCCTGACTGGGGCTCCTACAATGAGCAGTTCTTC. Its translation: CASSPDWGSYNEQFF.

In regard to this clonotype: Relative to the germline gene, one junction end is altered; a read error may explain this. The rearrangement links TRBV7-2 to TRBJ2-3, with TRBD2 matching over 11 bases. Germline loops: CDR1 SGHTA, CDR2 FQGNSA. The CDR3 length is 16 residues. In DNA, the CDR3 is TGTGCCTGCAGCTTGGAGGGAACTAGCGGGGGTGGTACGCAGTATTTT. Its translation: CACSLEGTSGGGTQYF.

The chain has TRBV7-9 and TRBJ1-4; D is undetermined. CDR1 is SEHNR, CDR2 FQNEAQ, per germline (reference sequence). The CDR3 has 14 amino acids. Trimming took 3 bases from V and 7 from J, leaving 12 bases between them. The DNA of the CDR3 is TGTGCCAGCAGCTTTCGGTCTGCGAGTGAAAAACTGTTTTTT. It is translated as CASSFRSASEKLFF.

This rearrangement joins TRBV20-1 to TRBJ2-3; 9 bases are a match to TRBD2. Trimming at V came to 2 bases and at J to 2 bases, leaving 2 bases not matched to a gene. CDR3 length: 14 residues. In germline, CDR1 is DFQATT, CDR2 SNEGSKA (reference sequence). CDR3 in DNA: TGCAGTGCTAGACTAGCGGGGTTCACAGATACGCAGTATTTT. It is translated as CSARLAGFTDTQYF.

This clonotype was seen a handful of times. CDR3 in amino acids: CSARAPGLASTDTQYF. The CDR3 DNA reads TGCAGTGCTAGAGCCCCGGGACTAGCGTCTACAGATACGCAGTATTTT. V gene TRBV20-1 combines with J gene TRBJ2-3; TRBD2 matches at 10 bases. V gave up 1 base and J gave up 3 bases; unmatched junction bases: 7. The length of the CDR3 is 16 residues. Looked up from germline, CDR1 is DFQATT and CDR2 is SNEGSKA (reference sequence).

This clonotype was counted once. The chain is built from TRBV28 and TRBJ2-1; 16 bases align to TRBD2. Trimming removed 7 bases from V and 7 bases from J; junction bases left unmatched: 4. The CDR3 is 15 residues long. Germline CDR1 reads MDHEN; CDR2 reads SYDVKM. The CDR3 nucleotides are TGTGCCAGCACCGGGACTAGCGGGAGGGTTAATGAGCAGTTCTTC. Protein sequence: CASTGTSGRVNEQFF.

This clonotype was recorded a few times. The chain employs TRBV5-1 and TRBJ2-3; 7 nucleotides line up with TRBD2. CDR3 length: 16 amino acids. Germline trimming cut 0 bases from V and 1 base from J; bases unmatched to any gene: 5. The germline gives CDR1 SGHRS, CDR2 YFSETQ. CDR3 nucleotides: TGCGCCAGCAGCTTGGCAAGCGGGGTTGGCACAGATACGCAGTATTTT. It specifies CASSLASGVGTDTQYF.

The chain uses TRBV10-3 and TRBJ1-2; D may be TRBD1 (5 bases). Germline values: CDR1 ENHRY, CDR2 SYGVKD. The ends were cut back, 2 bases at V and 8 bases at J, with 15 bases in the middle. CDR3 length equals 14 residues. Here the CDR3 reads CAISERDPRSGYTF. In DNA, the CDR3 is TGTGCCATCAGTGAGCGGGACCCTCGGAGCGGCTACACCTTC.

The genes are TRBV5-8 and TRBJ1-4; D not resolved. The CDR3 has 16 residues. The V and J ends lost 0 bases and 4 bases respectively, with 13 bases between them. Germline V gene data show CDR1 as SGHTS and CDR2 as YDEGEE. Here the CDR3 DNA reads TGTGCCAGCAGCTTGGGGACCACCGGTAATAATGAAAAACTGTTTTTT. It is translated as CASSLGTTGNNEKLFF.

The table lists this clonotype with a few counts. The chain uses TRBV18 and TRBJ2-7; a weak D match, TRBD1 (5 bases). The germline V and J ends were trimmed by 2 bases and 6 bases, with 14 bases remaining between them. Germline V gene data show CDR1 as KGHSH and CDR2 as LQKENI. The CDR3 is 14 amino acids. The CDR3 region has the DNA TGTGCCAGCTCACCAGCCAGGGTATCCAGCGAGCAGTACTTC. Protein product: CASSPARVSSEQYF.

Only a few counts were recorded for this clonotype. The CDR3: CASSSASGGSDTQYF. The CDR3 nucleotides are TGTGCCAGTAGTAGCGCTAGCGGGGGGTCAGATACGCAGTATTTT. The J gene is TRBJ2-3, the V gene TRBV19, with TRBD2 matching 11 bases. Trimming at V came to 4 bases and at J to 4 bases, leaving 4 bases not matched to a gene. Germline-derived CDR1 and CDR2 are LNHDA and SQIVND (reference sequence). This CDR3 contains 15 residues.

V gene TRBV6-2 or TRBV6-3 combines with J gene TRBJ2-5; 7 positions agree with TRBD2. V dropped 7 bases and J dropped 1; count of bases not matched to a gene: 3. The CDR3 contains 13 residues. Germline CDR1 and CDR2: MNHEY and SVGEGT. The CDR3 nucleotides are TGTGCCAGCACCCGGACTAGCCAAGAGACCCAGTACTTC. This codes for CASTRTSQETQYF.

V and J are TRBV27 and TRBJ2-2; 7 bases agree with TRBD1. The junction had 12 bases not matched to a gene; V was cut back by 6 bases and J by 5 bases. CDR1 and CDR2 (germline): MNHEY, SMNVEV (reference sequence). This CDR3 comprises 16 residues. CDR3 loop: CASSHETGRVTGELFF. The CDR3 DNA is TGTGCCAGCAGCCATGAGACAGGGAGAGTTACCGGGGAGCTGTTTTTT.

CDR3 region: CASSESTKNTEAFF. CDR3 in DNA: TGTGCCAGCAGTGAATCGACCAAGAACACTGAAGCTTTCTTT. The genes are TRBV2 and TRBJ1-1; D unresolved. This CDR3 spans 14 amino acids. V was cut by 2 bases and J by 1 base, with 8 bases left in between. The V gene's germline CDR1 is SNHLY and CDR2 FYNNEI.

A single count supports this clonotype. The chain is built from TRBV12-3 or TRBV12-4 and TRBJ2-5; 8 bases are shared with TRBD1. V trimming: 6 bases; J trimming: 1 base; junction bases outside the gene matches: 4. This CDR3 comprises 14 residues. CDR3: CASREGQVQETQYF. The CDR3 bases are TGTGCCAGCAGGGAGGGACAGGTCCAAGAGACCCAGTACTTC.

V and J are TRBV20-1 and TRBJ2-4; 11 positions agree with TRBD2. V was pared by 1 base and J by 4 bases, with 6 bases of the junction left unmatched. The length of the CDR3 is 16 residues. Germline lookup yields CDR1 DFQATT and CDR2 SNEGSKA (reference sequence). CDR3 in DNA: TGCAGTGCTAGAGTGGGTAGCGGGGGGGCAAAAAACATTCAGTACTTC. Its translation: CSARVGSGGAKNIQYF.

This chain connects TRBV5-1 to TRBJ2-3, with 9 bases lining up with TRBD2. Trimming at V came to 4 bases and at J to 2 bases, leaving 14 bases not matched to a gene. The CDR3 loop spans 18 amino acids. Per germline, CDR1 SGHRS and CDR2 YFSETQ. CDR3 sequence: CASSPTTLAGLYTDTQYF. The CDR3 DNA sequence: TGCGCCAGCAGCCCGACTACGCTAGCGGGACTATACACAGATACGCAGTATTTT.

About this clonotype itself: A much larger clone lies a single base off, so this may be a read error. The chain recombines TRBV4-1 with TRBJ1-1; perhaps TRBD1 as D (6 bases). Trimming stripped 4 bases from V and 6 bases from J, with 12 bases between. In germline, CDR1 is MGHRA, CDR2 YSYEKL. The CDR3 extends over 13 amino acids. CDR3 amino acids: CASSRGQTAEAFF. In nucleotides, the CDR3 is TGCGCCAGCAGCCGAGGACAGACCGCTGAAGCTTTCTTT.

The rearrangement uses TRBV7-2 and TRBJ1-5; 10 positions agree with TRBD1. The V gene end was trimmed by 2 bases and the J gene end by 5 bases; junction bases not matched to a gene: 6. Germline CDR1 reads SGHTA; CDR2 reads FQGNSA. The CDR3 has 16 residues. CDR3 bases: TGTGCCAGCAGCTTAATGGGACAGGGGAACTATCAGCCCCAGCATTTT. Amino acids: CASSLMGQGNYQPQHF.

In this sample, this clonotype turned up once. A junction end diverges from the germline sequence, so it may reflect a read error. The chain has TRBV7-9 and TRBJ1-2; no clear D gene. The germline gives CDR1 SEHNR, CDR2 FQNEAQ (reference sequence). This CDR3 is built from 14 residues. This chain's CDR3 is CTSSFTGPSYGYTF. The CDR3 bases are TGTACCAGCAGCTTTACCGGACCCTCCTATGGCTACACCTTC.

In its sample, this clonotype was seen a few times. The chain is built from TRBV6-5 and TRBJ2-1, with 7 nucleotides matching TRBD1. CDR3 length: 13 residues. CDR1 and CDR2 from the germline V gene are MNHEY and SVGAGI. V lost 6 bases to trimming and J lost 6 bases; unmatched junction nucleotides: 5. In DNA form, the CDR3 reads TGTGCCAGCAGACAGGGGTGGGGCAATGAGCAGTTCTTC. Translated, it gives CASRQGWGNEQFF.

Of note for this clonotype: One junction end disagrees with the germline gene, perhaps due to a read error. The chain combines TRBV5-1 with TRBJ1-2; TRBD1 is a possible D gene (6 bases). The CDR3 contains 13 residues. Germline loops: CDR1 SGHRS, CDR2 YFSETQ. The CDR3 nucleotides read TGCGCCAGCAGCCCCGACAGGAACTATGGCTACAACTTC. This translates into CASSPDRNYGYNF.

V is TRBV12-3 or TRBV12-4 and J is TRBJ2-7; 9 positions match TRBD1. CDR3 length: 15 amino acids. Germline trimming cut 7 bases from V and 3 bases from J; bases unmatched to any gene: 10. This CDR3 is CASTRQGVSHYEQYF. The CDR3 DNA reads TGTGCCAGCACCCGACAGGGGGTATCCCACTACGAGCAGTACTTC.

This chain connects TRBV4-2 to TRBJ2-1, with a tentative D call TRBD2 (6 bases). The V gene lost 1 base and the J gene lost 6 bases, with 16 bases spanning the gap. The CDR3 runs to 16 residues. The germline gives CDR1 LGHNA, CDR2 YNFKEQ. The CDR3 sequence is CASSQAAGPLFNEQFF. For the CDR3, the DNA is TGTGCCAGCAGCCAAGCCGCGGGGCCCCTGTTCAATGAGCAGTTCTTC.

This clonotype was picked up a small number of times. The chain couples TRBV5-4 to TRBJ2-5; 9 bases are a match to TRBD1. The germline V gene has CDR1 SGHNT and CDR2 YYREEE (reference sequence). The CDR3 consists of 13 residues. Unmatched junction bases numbered 8, after V lost 3 bases and J lost 11 bases. Here the CDR3 reads CASSSGTGSMQYF. In nucleotides, the CDR3 is TGTGCCAGCAGCTCCGGGACAGGGAGTATGCAGTACTTC.

This chain links TRBV14 with TRBJ2-5; unclear D gene. The CDR3 covers 14 residues. V was trimmed by 0 bases and J by 11 bases, leaving 16 bases between them. The germline gives CDR1 SGHDN, CDR2 FVKESK. The CDR3 spells CASSQDRVVDEQYF. The CDR3 DNA sequence: TGTGCCAGCAGCCAAGATCGGGTGGTCGATGAGCAGTACTTC.

The chain recombines TRBV7-2 with TRBJ1-1; 8 nucleotides align to TRBD1. V shed 3 bases, J shed 1 base, and the junction held 10 bases outside the gene matches. Germline V gene sequence: CDR1 SGHTA, CDR2 FQGNSA. The CDR3 extends over 17 amino acids. CDR3 DNA: TGTGCCAGCAGCTTCCGGGGGGCAGGGGGCGGGAACACTGAAGCTTTCTTT. Its protein product is CASSFRGAGGGNTEAFF.

Remarks on this clonotype: Since a much larger clone is just one base distant, this may be a read error. The gene calls are TRBV6-2 or TRBV6-3 and TRBJ2-5; D is perhaps TRBD1 or TRBD2 (6 bases each). The length of the CDR3 is 13 residues. Trimming left V 5 bases short and J 11 bases short, with 18 bases between. The germline CDR1 and CDR2 sequences are MNHEY and SVGEGT. The CDR3 DNA reads as TGTGCCAGCAGTGACGTGGGGGGCGAAGAGCAGTACTTC. It translates to CASSDVGGEEQYF.

This clonotype has just a few counts. The rearrangement uses TRBV5-1 and TRBJ2-7; tentative D call: TRBD1 (6 bases). The DNA end favors TRBJ2-5, so the J call may be wrong. The CDR3 contains 15 residues. Germline V gene lookup returns CDR1 SGHRS and CDR2 YFSETQ. CDR3 nucleotides: TGCGCCAGCAGCTTGGCGGCCAGGGGTTGGGAGACCCAGTACTTC. As protein: CASSLAARGWETQYF.

This clonotype was seen a few times. The chain has TRBV4-2 and TRBJ2-1, with TRBD2 identical over 12 bases. The CDR3 spans 16 residues. V shed 4 bases and J 5 bases; nucleotides not matched to a gene: 6. CDR1 and CDR2 from the germline V gene are LGHNA and YNFKEQ. The CDR3 region has the DNA TGTGCCAGCAGCCTTCCTAGCGGGGGGGCTAACAATGAGCAGTTCTTC. This encodes CASSLPSGGANNEQFF.

DNA for the CDR3: TGTGCCAGCAGCCCGTTACAGGGCGGGGACTGTGGCTACACCTTC. Amino acid sequence: CASSPLQGGDCGYTF. This chain connects TRBV7-2 to TRBJ1-2, with a possible D match to TRBD1 (6 bases). This CDR3 region has 15 residues. Between the trimmed V and J ends, which lost 5 bases and 7 bases, there was a span of 20 bases. Per the germline V gene, CDR1 is SGHTA and CDR2 is FQGNSA.